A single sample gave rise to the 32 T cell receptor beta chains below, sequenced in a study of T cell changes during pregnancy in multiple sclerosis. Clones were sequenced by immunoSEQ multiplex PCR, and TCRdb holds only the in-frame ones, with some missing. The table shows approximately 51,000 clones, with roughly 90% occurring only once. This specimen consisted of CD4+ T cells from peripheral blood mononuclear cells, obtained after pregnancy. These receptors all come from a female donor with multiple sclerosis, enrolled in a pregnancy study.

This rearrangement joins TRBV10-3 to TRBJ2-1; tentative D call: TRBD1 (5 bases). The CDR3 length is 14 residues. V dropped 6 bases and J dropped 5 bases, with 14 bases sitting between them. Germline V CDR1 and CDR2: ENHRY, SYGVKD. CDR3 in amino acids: CAIRDTSPNNEQFF. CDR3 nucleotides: TGTGCCATCAGGGACACTTCCCCCAACAATGAGCAGTTCTTC.

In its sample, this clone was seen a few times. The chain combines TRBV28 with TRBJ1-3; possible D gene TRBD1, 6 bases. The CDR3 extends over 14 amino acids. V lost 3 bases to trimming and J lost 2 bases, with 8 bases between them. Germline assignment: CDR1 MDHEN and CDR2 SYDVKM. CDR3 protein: CASSFYRAGNTIYF. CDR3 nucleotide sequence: TGTGCCAGCAGTTTTTACAGGGCTGGAAACACCATATATTTT.

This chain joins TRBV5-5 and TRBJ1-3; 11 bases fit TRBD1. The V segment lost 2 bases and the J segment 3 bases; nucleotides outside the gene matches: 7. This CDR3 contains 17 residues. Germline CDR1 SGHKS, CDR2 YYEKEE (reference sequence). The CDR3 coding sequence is TGTGCCAGCAGCTTACATGGACAGGGGGCTAATGGAAACACCATATATTTT. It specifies CASSLHGQGANGNTIYF.

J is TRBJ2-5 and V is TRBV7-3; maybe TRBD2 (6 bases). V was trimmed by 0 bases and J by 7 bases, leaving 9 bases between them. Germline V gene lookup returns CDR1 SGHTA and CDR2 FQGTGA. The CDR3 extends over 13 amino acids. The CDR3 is CASSLTGAGTQYF. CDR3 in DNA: TGTGCCAGCAGCTTAACGGGAGCGGGGACCCAGTACTTC.

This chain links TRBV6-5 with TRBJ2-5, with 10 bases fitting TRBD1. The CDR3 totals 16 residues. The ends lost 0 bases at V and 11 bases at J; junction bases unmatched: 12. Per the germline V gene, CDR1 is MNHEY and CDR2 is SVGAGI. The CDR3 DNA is TGTGCCAGCAGTTACTCAGTGACAGGGGGCCGTTGGGAGCAGTACTTC. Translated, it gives CASSYSVTGGRWEQYF.

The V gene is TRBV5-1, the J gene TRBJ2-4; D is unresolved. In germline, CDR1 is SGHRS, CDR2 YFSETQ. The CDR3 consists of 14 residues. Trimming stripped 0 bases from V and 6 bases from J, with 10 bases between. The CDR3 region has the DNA TGCGCCAGCAGCTTGGACCCCCAGGCAAACATTCAGTACTTC. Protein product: CASSLDPQANIQYF.

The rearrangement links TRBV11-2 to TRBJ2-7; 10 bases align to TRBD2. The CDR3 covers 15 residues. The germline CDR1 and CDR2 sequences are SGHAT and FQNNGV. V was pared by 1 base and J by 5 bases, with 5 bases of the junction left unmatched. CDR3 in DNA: TGTGCCAGCAGCTTAGCGGGAGCGGGAGGGAACGAGCAGTACTTC. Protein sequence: CASSLAGAGGNEQYF. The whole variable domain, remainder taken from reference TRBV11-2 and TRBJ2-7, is EAGVAQSPRYKIIEKRQSVAFWCNPISGHATLYWYQQILGQGPKLLIQFQNNGVVDDSQLPKDRFSAERLKGVDSTLKIQPAKLEDSAVYLCASSLAGAGGNEQYFGPGTRLTVT.

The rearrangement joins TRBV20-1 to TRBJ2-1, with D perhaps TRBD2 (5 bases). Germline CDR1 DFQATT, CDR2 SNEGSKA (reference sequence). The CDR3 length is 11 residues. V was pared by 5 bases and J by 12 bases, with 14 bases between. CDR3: CSASLASRQFF. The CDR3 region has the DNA TGCAGTGCTTCCCTAGCTTCGCGGCAGTTCTTC.

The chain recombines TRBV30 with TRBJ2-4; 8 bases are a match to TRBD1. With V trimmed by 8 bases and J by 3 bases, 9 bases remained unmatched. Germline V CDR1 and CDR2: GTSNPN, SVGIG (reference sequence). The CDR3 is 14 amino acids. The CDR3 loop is CARRQGNDKNIQYF. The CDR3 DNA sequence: TGTGCCCGACGACAGGGGAATGACAAAAACATTCAGTACTTC.

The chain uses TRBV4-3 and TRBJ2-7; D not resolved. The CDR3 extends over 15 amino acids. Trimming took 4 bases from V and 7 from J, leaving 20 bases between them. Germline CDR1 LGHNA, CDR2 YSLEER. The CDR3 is CASSRSQYAREEQYF. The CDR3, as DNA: TGCGCCAGCAGCCGCTCCCAATACGCCCGTGAGGAGCAGTACTTC.

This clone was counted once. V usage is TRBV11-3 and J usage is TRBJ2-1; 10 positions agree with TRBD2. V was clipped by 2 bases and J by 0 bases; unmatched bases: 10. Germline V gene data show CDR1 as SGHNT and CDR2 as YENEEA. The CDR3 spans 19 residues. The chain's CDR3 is CASSLQSGRATISYNEQFF. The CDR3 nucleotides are TGTGCCAGCAGCTTACAAAGCGGGAGGGCCACAATCTCCTACAATGAGCAGTTCTTC.

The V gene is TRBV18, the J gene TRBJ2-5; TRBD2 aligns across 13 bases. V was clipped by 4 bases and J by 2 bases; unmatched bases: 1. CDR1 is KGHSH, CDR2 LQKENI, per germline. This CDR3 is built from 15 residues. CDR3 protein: CASSRGLAGQETQYF. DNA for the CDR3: TGTGCCAGCTCACGGGGACTAGCGGGACAAGAGACCCAGTACTTC.

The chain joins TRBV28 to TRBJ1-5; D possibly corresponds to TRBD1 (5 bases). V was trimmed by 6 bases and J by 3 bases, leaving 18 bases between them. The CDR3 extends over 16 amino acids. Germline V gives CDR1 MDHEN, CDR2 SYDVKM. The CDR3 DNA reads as TGTGCCAGCAGACCAGTTCAGGGCTATGTCAATCAGCCCCAGCATTTT. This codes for CASRPVQGYVNQPQHF.

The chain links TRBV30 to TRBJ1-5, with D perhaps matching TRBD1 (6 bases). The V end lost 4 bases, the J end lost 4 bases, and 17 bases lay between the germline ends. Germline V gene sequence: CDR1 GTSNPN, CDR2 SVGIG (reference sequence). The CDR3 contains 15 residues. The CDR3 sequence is CAWNLPGQFNQPQHF. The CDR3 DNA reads TGTGCCTGGAACCTACCCGGACAGTTTAATCAGCCCCAGCATTTT.

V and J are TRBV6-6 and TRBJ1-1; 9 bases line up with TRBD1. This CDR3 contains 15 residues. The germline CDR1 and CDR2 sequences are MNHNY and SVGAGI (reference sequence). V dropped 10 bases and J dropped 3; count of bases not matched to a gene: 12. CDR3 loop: CATTGTGSYHTEAFF. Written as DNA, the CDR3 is TGTGCCACCACCGGGACAGGGTCTTATCACACTGAAGCTTTCTTT.

The CDR3 sequence is CASSQARQEFGYTF. In DNA form, the CDR3 reads TGTGCCAGCAGCCAAGCACGGCAGGAATTTGGCTACACCTTC. The genes are TRBV14 and TRBJ1-2; D call uncertain. CDR1 is SGHDN, CDR2 FVKESK, per germline. Deletions cut 1 base from V and 7 bases from J, with 13 bases between. The CDR3 sequence is 14 residues long.

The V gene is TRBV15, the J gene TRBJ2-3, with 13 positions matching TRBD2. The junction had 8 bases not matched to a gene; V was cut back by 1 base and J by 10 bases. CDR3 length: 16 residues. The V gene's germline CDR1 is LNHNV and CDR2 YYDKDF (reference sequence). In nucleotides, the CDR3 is TGTGCCACCAGCAGAGGCGGACTAGCGGGAGCGAACGCGCAGTATTTT. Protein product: CATSRGGLAGANAQYF.

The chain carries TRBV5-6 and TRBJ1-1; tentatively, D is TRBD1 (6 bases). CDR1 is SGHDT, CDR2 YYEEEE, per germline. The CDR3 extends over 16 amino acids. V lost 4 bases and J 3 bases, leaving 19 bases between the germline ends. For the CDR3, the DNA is TGTGCCAGCAGCGTATTTCAGGGGTTAGGGTACACTGAAGCTTTCTTT. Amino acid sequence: CASSVFQGLGYTEAFF. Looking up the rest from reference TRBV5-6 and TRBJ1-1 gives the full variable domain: DAGVTQSPTHLIKTRGQQVTLRCSPKSGHDTVSWYQQALGQGPQFIFQYYEEEERQRGNFPDRFSGHQFPNYSSELNVNALLLGDSALYLCASSVFQGLGYTEAFFGQGTRLTVV.

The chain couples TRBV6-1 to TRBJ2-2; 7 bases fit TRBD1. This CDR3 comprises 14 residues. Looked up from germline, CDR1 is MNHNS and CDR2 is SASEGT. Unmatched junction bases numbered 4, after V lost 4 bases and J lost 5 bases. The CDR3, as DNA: TGTGCCAGCAGTGGGGACAGTTGGACCGGGGAGCTGTTTTTT. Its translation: CASSGDSWTGELFF.

The CDR3: CASSYREPGANVLTF. In nucleotides, the CDR3 is TGTGCCAGCAGTTACAGGGAACCTGGGGCCAACGTCCTGACTTTC. The rearrangement joins TRBV11-3 to TRBJ2-6; TRBD1 is a possible D gene (6 bases). CDR3 size: 15 residues. CDR1 is SGHNT and CDR2 is YENEEA in the germline V gene. Trimming left V 6 bases short and J 2 bases short, with 11 bases between.

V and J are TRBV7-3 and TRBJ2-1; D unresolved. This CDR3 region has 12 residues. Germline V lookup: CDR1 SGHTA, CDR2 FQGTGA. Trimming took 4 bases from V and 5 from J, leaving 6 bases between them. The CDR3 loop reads CASSSGDNEQFF. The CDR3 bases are TGTGCCAGCAGCTCCGGAGACAATGAGCAGTTCTTC.

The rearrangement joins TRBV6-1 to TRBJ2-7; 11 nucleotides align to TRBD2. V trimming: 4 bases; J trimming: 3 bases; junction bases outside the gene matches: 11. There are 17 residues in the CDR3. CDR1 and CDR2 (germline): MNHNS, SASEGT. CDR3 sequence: CASSGRISSGRFYEQYF. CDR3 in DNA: TGTGCCAGCAGTGGAAGAATCTCTAGCGGGAGGTTCTACGAGCAGTACTTC.

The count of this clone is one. CDR3 coding DNA: TGTGCCAGCAGTTCGAATCTGGGGAGAGAGCAGTTCTTC. Translating gives CASSSNLGREQFF. The chain employs TRBV7-8 and TRBJ2-1; TRBD2 is a possible D gene (5 bases). CDR3 size: 13 residues. Looked up from germline, CDR1 is SGHVS and CDR2 is FQNEAQ. V lost 6 bases and J 10 bases, leaving 16 bases between the germline ends.

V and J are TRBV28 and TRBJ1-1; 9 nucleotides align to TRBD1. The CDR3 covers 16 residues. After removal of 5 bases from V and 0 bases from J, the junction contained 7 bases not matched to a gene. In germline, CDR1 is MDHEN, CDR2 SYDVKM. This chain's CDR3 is CASSGHGTGMNTEAFF. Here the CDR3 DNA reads TGTGCCAGCAGTGGTCACGGGACAGGGATGAACACTGAAGCTTTCTTT.

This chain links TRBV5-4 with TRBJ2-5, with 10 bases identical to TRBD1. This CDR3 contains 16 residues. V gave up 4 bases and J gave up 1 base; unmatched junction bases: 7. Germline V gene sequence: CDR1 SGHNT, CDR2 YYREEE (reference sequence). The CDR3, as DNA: TGTGCCAGCAGCCCCCGACAGGGGGCCCCCCAAGAGACCCAGTACTTC. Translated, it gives CASSPRQGAPQETQYF.

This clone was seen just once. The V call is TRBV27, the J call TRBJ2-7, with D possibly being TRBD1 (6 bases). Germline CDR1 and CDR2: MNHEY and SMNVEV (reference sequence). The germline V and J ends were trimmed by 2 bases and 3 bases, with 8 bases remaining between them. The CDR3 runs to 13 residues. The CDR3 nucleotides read TGTGCCAGCAGTTTAAAACAGGGCTACGAGCAGTACTTC. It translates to CASSLKQGYEQYF.

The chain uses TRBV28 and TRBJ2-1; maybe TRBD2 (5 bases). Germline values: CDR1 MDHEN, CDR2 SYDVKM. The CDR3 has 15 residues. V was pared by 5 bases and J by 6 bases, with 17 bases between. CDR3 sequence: CASSQRTGYPNEQFF. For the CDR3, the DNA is TGTGCCAGCAGTCAGCGGACGGGCTACCCCAATGAGCAGTTCTTC.

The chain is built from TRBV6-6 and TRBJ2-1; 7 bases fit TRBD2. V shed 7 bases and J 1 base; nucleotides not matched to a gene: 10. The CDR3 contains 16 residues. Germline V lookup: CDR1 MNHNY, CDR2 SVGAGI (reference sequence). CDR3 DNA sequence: TGTGCCAGCACCAACGGGGGAGCGGGGTCCTACAATGAGCAGTTCTTC. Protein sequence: CASTNGGAGSYNEQFF.

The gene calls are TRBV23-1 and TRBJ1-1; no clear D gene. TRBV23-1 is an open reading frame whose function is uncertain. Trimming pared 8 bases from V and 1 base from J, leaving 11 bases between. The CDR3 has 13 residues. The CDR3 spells CASYKSTNTEAFF. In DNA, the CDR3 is TGCGCCAGCTATAAAAGCACGAACACTGAAGCTTTCTTT.

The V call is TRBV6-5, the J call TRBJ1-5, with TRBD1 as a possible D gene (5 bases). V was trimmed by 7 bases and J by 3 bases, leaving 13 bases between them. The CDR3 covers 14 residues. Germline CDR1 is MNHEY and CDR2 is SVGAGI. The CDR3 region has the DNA TGTGCCAGCACGCGGGGGGGGGACAATCAGCCCCAGCATTTT. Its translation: CASTRGGDNQPQHF.

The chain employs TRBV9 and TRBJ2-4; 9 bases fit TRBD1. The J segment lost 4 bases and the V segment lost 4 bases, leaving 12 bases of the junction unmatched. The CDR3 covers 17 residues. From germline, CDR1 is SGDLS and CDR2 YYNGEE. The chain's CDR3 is CASSPFGWGQGKNIQYF. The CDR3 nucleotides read TGTGCCAGCAGCCCATTCGGGTGGGGACAGGGTAAAAACATTCAGTACTTC.

The DNA of the CDR3 is TGTGCCAGCAGCCGACTCGCCCAAGAGACCCAGTACTTC. Encoded protein: CASSRLAQETQYF. The rearrangement links TRBV27 to TRBJ2-5; D gene unclear. This CDR3 contains 13 residues. Germline assignment: CDR1 MNHEY and CDR2 SMNVEV (reference sequence). Trimming took 6 bases from V and 1 from J, leaving 9 bases between them.